This T cell receptor beta chain was sequenced during a study of T cells in Graves' hyperthyroidism and ophthalmopathy. This CDR3 region has 11 residues. Trimming removed 8 bases from V and 4 bases from J, with 8 bases in between. This clonotype was detected many times. Its antigen is currently unknown. Under 3 months was the duration of disease in ophthalmopathy patients, who also had a Clinical Activity Score of at least 3 and a NOSPECS grade of at least 4. The source material, RNA transcripts, was used to amplify TCR beta CDR3 regions. An initial round of RT-PCR targeting the TCR CDR3 relied on the HTBI primer set. TCRdb re-called the multiplex PCR reads with MiXCR, one entry per CDR3 protein. This table has roughly 400,000 distinct CDR3 sequences, around 15% appearing once. General observations from the study: Appearing also in blood were most of the thyroid clonotypes expanded above 0.001.

Sequencing was performed on blood. V and J are TRBV12-3 or TRBV12-4 and TRBJ1-1; D gene ambiguous. The receptor was derived from a man aged 50-59 years with Graves' ophthalmopathy. The CDR3, as DNA: TGTGCCAGCTGGGGTGGCACTGAAGCTTTCTTT. The encoded protein is CASWGGTEAFF.